Listed here is a single T cell receptor (beta chain). Its antigen is unknown. This entry belongs to a study of long-term antiretroviral therapy in people with HIV. Version v3.0 of the immunoSEQ assay was performed at survey level. Sequenced by immunoSEQ multiplex PCR; TCRdb stores in-frame clones only, minus some. Of nearly 25,000 clones in the sample, 70% to 85% were seen once. Trimming cost V 7 bases and J 3 bases; bases outside gene matches: 5. Germline values: CDR1 SGHRS, CDR2 YFSETQ. This CDR3 is 13 amino acids long. Findings and limits, study-wide: HIV repertoires spanned narrower CDR3 length ranges than controls.

The source was unsorted PBMCs, collected 3 years after starting antiretroviral therapy. The source of this sequence is a man over 45 with HIV. The chain links TRBV5-1 to TRBJ1-1; TRBD1 matches 8 bases. CDR3 in DNA: TGCGCCAGCGGACCGACAGGGGACACTGAAGCTTTCTTT. Protein: CASGPTGDTEAFF.